This TCR beta chain was obtained from a study of T-cell memory formation after mild COVID-19 (dated by TCRdb to about 2021). Context from the whole study: Most TCR sequence clusters were specific to one of the two donors. T-cell clones expanding and contracting after mild COVID-19 in two donors were tracked by longitudinal TCRalpha and TCRbeta repertoire sequencing. The cohort was made up of two young adult volunteers, one female and one male, who were previously healthy.

Sequencing relied on an Illumina NovaSeq 6000. TCRalpha and TCRbeta cDNA libraries were built by 5'RACE with constant-segment primers, adding sample barcodes and unique molecular identifiers. Trizol reagent was used to extract RNA from every sample. Libraries were amplified in two PCR steps, with a second sample barcode and Illumina TruSeq adapters added in the second step. The libraries were sequenced on an Illumina NovaSeq using 2 x 150 bp paired-end reads. On the authors' methods: With migec v1.2.7, reads were demultiplexed and then collapsed into UMI-guided consensus sequences. Using mixcr v2.1.11, the UMI consensuses were aligned to TRA and TRB V and J templates and assembled into clonotypes. A clonotype was counted as expanded or contracted only when both edgeR and NoisET called the clonotype significant, with the noise models trained on biological replicates. For edgeR calls, the thresholds were a false discovery rate-adjusted p below 0.01 and a log2 fold-change of 1. PCA with hierarchical clustering of max-normalized trajectories of the 1000 most abundant clonotypes was used as exploratory dynamics analysis. Separately sequenced CD4+ and CD8+ repertoires were used to assign the CD4 or CD8 phenotype of responding clones. TCRdb reanalyzed the raw reads on its own, using fastp at Q25 for trimming and MiXCR for clone calling, and kept in-frame beta chains. CDR3 protein duplicates are merged, each entry listing the most common genes and DNA. Clone size and V and J calls follow TCRdb, not the original study. This sample gives around 300,000 distinct CDR3 sequences in total; roughly 8.2% of them show up just once. The top ten hold around a fifth of the sample.

Including cysteine and phenylalanine, the CDR3 has 15 amino acids. The CDR3 DNA has 45 bases and is translated from base 1. Clipping removes 4 bases from V and 1 base from J, with 0 as the unmatched junction base count. CDR1 and CDR2, per the germline V gene, are MRHNA and SNTAGT. Ficoll-Paque density gradient centrifugation was the method used to isolate PBMCs. This clonotype appeared many times. The target of this receptor is not known. It has no much larger one-base neighbor in the sample; base qualities were not kept. Paper-wide results and their limitations: Contracting CD4+ clones were located mainly in the CM and EM memory subsets, whereas CD8+ clones were found to be enriched in EMRA. Balanced CD4/CD8 phenotypes were observed for clones contracting from day 15 to 85, whereas a bias towards CD4+ was observed for a second wave of clones expanding from day 15 to 37. Some responding clones were detected in pre-infection memory, suggesting pre-existing cross-reactive memory T cells joined the SARS-CoV-2 response. SARS-CoV-2 specificity of the second-wave clones peaking on day 37 was not confirmed. Only a couple of mild cases were covered in the study, and larger cohorts including severe cases with pre-infection samples were considered necessary.

The clonotype originates from a man aged 18-30 years who had mild COVID-19 (a few samples of this study predate the infection). The sample titles of this study are shuffled in the database, so cell type and time point are left out; the donor was told from shared clones. The chain was built from TRBV6-4 and TRBJ2-2; TRBD2 aligns with 10 central bases. The material sequenced was PBMCs or a T cell subset sorted from them (not recorded which). The sequenced DNA is TGTGCCAGCAGTGGACTAGCGGGGAACACCGGGGAGCTGTTTTTT. The translation is CASSGLAGNTGELFF.